This TCR beta chain comes out of a study of blood T cell repertoires in COVID-19. About the study: Spain, Italy and the United States supplied samples that represented acute and convalescent COVID-19. T cells, B-cell-depleted T cells, or PBMCs provided the cDNA or gDNA that served as material.

In the study's own analysis: Amplified reference gene primers provided the basis for estimating nucleated cell counts. Sequenced by immunoSEQ multiplex PCR; TCRdb stores in-frame clones only, minus some. D and trimming were read from the DNA, whereas the V and J calls and clone size are those reported in that table. The table lists under 50,000 clones, roughly nine tenths of them singletons. Between the trimmed V and J ends, which lost 4 bases and 0 bases, there was a span of 7 bases. The CDR3 loop spans 13 amino acids. Per the germline V gene, CDR1 is MNHEY and CDR2 is SMNVEV (reference sequence). Sequenced sample: peripheral blood. This receptor was identified in a man between 65 and 80 years old with active COVID-19. The chain combines TRBV27 with TRBJ2-7; D call uncertain. The CDR3 DNA follows: TGTGCCAGCAGTTCCCCCTTCTCCTACGAGCAGTACTTC. Amino acid sequence: CASSSPFSYEQYF.